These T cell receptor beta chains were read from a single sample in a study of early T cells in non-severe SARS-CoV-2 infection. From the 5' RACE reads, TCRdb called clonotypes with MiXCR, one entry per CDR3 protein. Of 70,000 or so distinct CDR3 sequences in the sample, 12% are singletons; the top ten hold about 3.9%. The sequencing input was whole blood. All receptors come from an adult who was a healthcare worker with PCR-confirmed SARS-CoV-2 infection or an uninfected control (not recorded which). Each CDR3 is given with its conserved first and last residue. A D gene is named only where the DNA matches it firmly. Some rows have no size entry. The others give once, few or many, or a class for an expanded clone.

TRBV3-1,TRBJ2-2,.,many,TGTGCCAGCTGGGGCGCCGGGGCGGACACCGGGGAGCTGTTTTTT,CASWGAGADTGELFF
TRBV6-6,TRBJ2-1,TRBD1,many,TGTGCCAGCAGTCCCAACAGGGGATCTCACAATGAGCAGTTCTTC,CASSPNRGSHNEQFF
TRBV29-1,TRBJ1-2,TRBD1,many,TGCAGCGTGATCCACAGGGGAGGGATCGACGGCTACACCTTC,CSVIHRGGIDGYTF
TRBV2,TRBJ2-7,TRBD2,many,TGTGCCACCCTGTTAGCGGGAGCTCGAGAGCAGTACTTC,CATLLAGAREQYF
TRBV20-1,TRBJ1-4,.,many,TGCAGTGCTACGAAGGGGGAGGAAAAACTGTTTTTT,CSATKGEEKLFF
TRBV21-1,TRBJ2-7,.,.,TGTGCCAGCAGGAGGGGACTAGCGGGACCCCCGTTGAACGAGCAGTACTTC,CASRRGLAGPPLNEQYF
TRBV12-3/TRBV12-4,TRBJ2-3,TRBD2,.,TGTGCCAGCAGTGCCACTAGCGGGATAAGAGATACGCAGTATTTT,CASSATSGIRDTQYF
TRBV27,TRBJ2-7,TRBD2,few,TGTGCCAGCAGTCTCCTAGCGGGTAGCTCCTACGAGCAGTACTTC,CASSLLAGSSYEQYF
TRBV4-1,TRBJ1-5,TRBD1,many,TGCGCCAGCAGCCAAGAGAGGGTAGGGACAGGGGTAAATCAGCCCCAGCATTTT,CASSQERVGTGVNQPQHF
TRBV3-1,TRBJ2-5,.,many,TGTGCCAGCAGCCAGAGAGAGGGTCAAGAGACCCAGTACTTC,CASSQREGQETQYF
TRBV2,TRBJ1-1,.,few,TGTGCCAGCAGGCACTCCGAGGGGGCTGAAGCTTTCTTT,CASRHSEGAEAFF
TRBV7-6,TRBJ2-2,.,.,TGTGCCAGCAGCTTACAGCAAGGGTTTAACACCGGGGAGCTGTTTTTT,CASSLQQGFNTGELFF
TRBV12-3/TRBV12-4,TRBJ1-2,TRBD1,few,TGTGCCAGCAGTTCCCAACAGGGGTACTATGGCTACACCTTC,CASSSQQGYYGYTF
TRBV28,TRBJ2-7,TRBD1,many,TGTGCCAGCAGTTTAGCGACAGGGAGAGCCTACGAGCAGTACTTC,CASSLATGRAYEQYF